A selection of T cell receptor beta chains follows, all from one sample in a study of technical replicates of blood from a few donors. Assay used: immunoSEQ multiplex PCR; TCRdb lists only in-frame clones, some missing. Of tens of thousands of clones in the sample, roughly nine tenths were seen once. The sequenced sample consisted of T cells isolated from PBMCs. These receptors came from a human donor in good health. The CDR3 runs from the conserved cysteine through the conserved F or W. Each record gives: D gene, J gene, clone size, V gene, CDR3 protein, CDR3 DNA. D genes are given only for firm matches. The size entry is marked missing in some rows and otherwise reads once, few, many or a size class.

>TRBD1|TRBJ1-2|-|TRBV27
CASSLSGTGGLYGYTF
TGTGCCAGCAGTTTATCCGGGACAGGGGGGCTCTATGGCTACACCTTC
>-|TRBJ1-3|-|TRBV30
CAWAQGMNTIYF
TGTGCCTGGGCCCAGGGAATGAACACCATATATTTT
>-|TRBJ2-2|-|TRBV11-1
CASSSTRGPTGELFF
TGTGCCAGCAGCTCTACGCGGGGGCCCACCGGGGAGCTGTTTTTT
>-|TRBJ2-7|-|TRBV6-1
CASTAYSSYEQYF
TGTGCCAGCACCGCTTACAGCTCCTACGAGCAGTACTTC
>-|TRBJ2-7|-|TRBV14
CASSPTSYEQYF
TGTGCCAGCAGCCCGACATCCTACGAGCAGTACTTC
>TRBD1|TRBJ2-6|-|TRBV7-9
CASSSIQTGTGANVLTF
TGTGCCAGCAGCTCTATACAGACAGGGACTGGGGCCAACGTCCTGACTTTC
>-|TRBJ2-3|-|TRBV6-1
CASLRGGLLGF
TGTGCCTCACTAAGAGGAGGCCTCCTAGGATTT
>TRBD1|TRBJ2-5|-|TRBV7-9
CASSLVGQGAGETQYF
TGTGCCAGCAGCTTAGTCGGACAGGGGGCGGGAGAGACCCAGTACTTC
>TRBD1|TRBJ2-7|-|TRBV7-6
CASSLGQGDMVYEQYF
TGTGCCAGCAGCCTCGGACAGGGCGACATGGTTTACGAGCAGTACTTC
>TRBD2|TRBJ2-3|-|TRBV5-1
CASQRGGIDTQYF
TGCGCCAGTCAGCGGGGGGGCATTGATACGCAGTATTTT
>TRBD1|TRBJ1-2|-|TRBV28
CASSPRGPDGYTF
TGTGCCAGCAGTCCTAGGGGGCCGGACGGCTACACCTTC
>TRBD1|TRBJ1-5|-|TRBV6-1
CASSPDRAGNQPQHF
TGTGCCAGCAGTCCCGACAGGGCGGGCAATCAGCCCCAGCATTTT
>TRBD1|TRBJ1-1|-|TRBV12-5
CASGLVAQAGGTEAFF
TGTGCTAGTGGTTTGGTAGCTCAGGCAGGGGGCACTGAAGCTTTCTTT
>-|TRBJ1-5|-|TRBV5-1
CASSSGGLEPQHF
TGCGCCAGCAGCTCCGGGGGGTTGGAGCCCCAGCATTTT
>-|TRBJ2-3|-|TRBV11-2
CASSLGARATDTQYF
TGTGCCAGCAGCTTAGGGGCCAGGGCCACAGATACGCAGTATTTT
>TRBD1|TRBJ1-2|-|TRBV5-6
CASSPPGQGSWSNYGYTF
TGTGCCAGCAGCCCGCCGGGACAGGGAAGTTGGTCTAACTATGGCTACACCTTC
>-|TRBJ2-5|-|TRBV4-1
CASSQGPPSSLETQYF
TGCGCCAGCAGCCAAGGGCCCCCCTCTAGTTTAGAGACCCAGTACTTC
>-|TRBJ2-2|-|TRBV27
CASSLEVSTGELFF
TGTGCCAGCAGTTTAGAGGTCTCCACCGGGGAGCTGTTTTTT
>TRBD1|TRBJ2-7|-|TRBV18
CASSPDRVVSYEQYF
TGTGCCAGCTCACCCGACAGGGTGGTCTCCTACGAGCAGTACTTC
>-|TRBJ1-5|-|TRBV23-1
CASSHPPDSVSNQPQHF
TGCGCCAGCAGTCACCCCCCGGACAGCGTAAGCAATCAGCCCCAGCATTTT
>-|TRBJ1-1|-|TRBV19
CASSRTLATRRNTEAFF
TGTGCCAGTAGTAGAACCTTAGCAACCCGAAGGAACACTGAAGCTTTCTTT
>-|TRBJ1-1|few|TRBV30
CAWSVQVNTEAFF
TGTGCCTGGAGTGTACAGGTGAACACTGAAGCTTTCTTT
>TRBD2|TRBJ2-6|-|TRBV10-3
CAAGGLRGANVLTF
TGTGCCGCCGGGGGGTTGCGGGGGGCCAACGTCCTGACTTTC
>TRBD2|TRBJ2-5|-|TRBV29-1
CSVVLGLAEETQYF
TGCAGCGTTGTTCTAGGGCTAGCGGAAGAGACCCAGTACTTC
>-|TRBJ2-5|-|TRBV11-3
CASSFRYQETQYF
TGTGCCAGCAGCTTCAGGTACCAAGAGACCCAGTACTTC
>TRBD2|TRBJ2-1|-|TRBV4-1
CASSHHLGTSGFNEQFF
TGCGCCAGCAGCCACCACCTCGGGACTAGCGGCTTCAATGAGCAGTTCTTC
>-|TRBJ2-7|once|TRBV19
CASSSGVSYEQYF
TGTGCCAGTAGTTCAGGGGTCTCCTACGAGCAGTACTTC
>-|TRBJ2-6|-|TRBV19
CASRDSSGANVLTF
TGTGCCAGTAGGGACAGCTCTGGGGCCAACGTCCTGACTTTC
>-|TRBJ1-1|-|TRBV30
CAWSVGRGTEAFF
TGTGCCTGGAGTGTAGGCAGGGGCACTGAAGCTTTCTTT
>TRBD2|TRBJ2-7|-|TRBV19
CASSHGGAYEQYF
TGTGCCAGTAGTCATGGGGGGGCCTACGAGCAGTACTTC
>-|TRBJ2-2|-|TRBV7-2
CASSTTGLSTGELFF
TGTGCCAGCAGTACAACAGGGTTGAGCACCGGGGAGCTGTTTTTT
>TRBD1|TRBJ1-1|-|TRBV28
CASSHRGLMHRPEAFF
TGTGCCAGCAGTCACAGGGGGCTCATGCATAGGCCTGAAGCTTTCTTT
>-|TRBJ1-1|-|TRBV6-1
CATGDTEAFF
TGTGCCACAGGGGACACTGAAGCTTTCTTT